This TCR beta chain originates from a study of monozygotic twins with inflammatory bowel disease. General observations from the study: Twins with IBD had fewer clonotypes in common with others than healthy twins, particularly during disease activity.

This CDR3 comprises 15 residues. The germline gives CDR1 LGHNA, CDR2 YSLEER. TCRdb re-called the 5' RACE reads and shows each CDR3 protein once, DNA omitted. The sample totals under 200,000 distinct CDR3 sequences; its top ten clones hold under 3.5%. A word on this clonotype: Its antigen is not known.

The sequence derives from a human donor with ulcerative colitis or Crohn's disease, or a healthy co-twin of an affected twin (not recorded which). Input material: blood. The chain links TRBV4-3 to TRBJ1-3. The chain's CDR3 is CASSQDPSSGNTIYF.